Presented here are 4 T cell receptor beta chains from one specimen sequenced in a study of blood T cells in healthy people across ages. Sample-barcoded 5' priming and a J-beta primer mix drove a second PCR of about 6 to 12 cycles. One entry per CDR3 protein, called by TCRdb with MiXCR from the 5' RACE reads. The table records roughly 800,000 distinct CDR3 sequences, 58% of them present only once. The sequenced sample consisted of blood. The receptor set was obtained from a young man in good health.

V usage is TRBV7-2 and J usage is TRBJ2-5, with 10 bases identical to TRBD2. The CDR3 loop spans 18 amino acids. Germline V gene lookup returns CDR1 SGHTA and CDR2 FQGNSA. The J segment lost 1 base and the V segment lost 5 bases, leaving 13 bases of the junction unmatched. Written as DNA, the CDR3 is TGTGCCAGCAGCACGCATCCCGGGACTAGCGCCTCCCAAGAGACCCAGTACTTC. Protein: CASSTHPGTSASQETQYF.

This clonotype was seen only once. The CDR3 nucleotides are TGCGCCAGCAGCCCACCGGGACAGGGAGGTTATGGCTACACCTTC. Translation: CASSPPGQGGYGYTF. The chain couples TRBV5-1 to TRBJ1-2; 9 nucleotides match TRBD1. Unmatched junction bases numbered 9, after V lost 4 bases and J lost 5 bases. The CDR3 contains 15 residues. CDR1 and CDR2 from the germline V gene are SGHRS and YFSETQ.

CDR3 sequence: CASSYSSGGVYNEQYF. The CDR3 DNA follows: TGTGCCAGCAGTTACTCTAGCGGGGGGGTTTACAATGAGCAGTACTTC. V usage is TRBV6-6 and J usage is TRBJ2-1; 11 bases align to TRBD2. The closer fit of TRBJ2-7 to the DNA end suggests the J call may be wrong. Germline assignment: CDR1 MNHNY and CDR2 SVGAGI (reference sequence). This CDR3 is built from 16 residues.

The chain is built from TRBV16 and TRBJ1-4, with D possibly being TRBD1 (5 bases). The CDR3 covers 13 residues. The V gene's germline CDR1 is KGHSY and CDR2 FQNENV. V lost 4 bases and J 8 bases, leaving 11 bases between the germline ends. CDR3 amino acids: CASSPQGEEKLFF. The DNA for the CDR3 is TGTGCCAGCAGCCCCCAGGGTGAGGAAAAACTGTTTTTT.